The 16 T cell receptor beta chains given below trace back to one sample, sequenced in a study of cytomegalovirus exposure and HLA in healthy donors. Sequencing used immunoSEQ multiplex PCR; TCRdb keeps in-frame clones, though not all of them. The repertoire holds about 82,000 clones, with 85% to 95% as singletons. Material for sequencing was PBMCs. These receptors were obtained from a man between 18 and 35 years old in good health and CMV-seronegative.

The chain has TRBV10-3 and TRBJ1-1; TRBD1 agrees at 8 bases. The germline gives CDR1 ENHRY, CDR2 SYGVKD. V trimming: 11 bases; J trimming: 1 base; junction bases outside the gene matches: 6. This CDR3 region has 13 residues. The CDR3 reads CAAGDRSNTEAFF. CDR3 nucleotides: TGTGCCGCCGGGGACAGGTCGAACACTGAAGCTTTCTTT.

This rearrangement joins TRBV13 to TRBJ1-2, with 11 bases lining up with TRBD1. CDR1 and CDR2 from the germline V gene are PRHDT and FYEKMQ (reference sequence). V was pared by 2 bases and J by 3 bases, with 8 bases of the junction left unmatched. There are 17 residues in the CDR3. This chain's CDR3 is CASSLTGQGAYDYGYTF. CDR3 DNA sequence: TGTGCCAGCAGCTTAACTGGACAGGGGGCGTACGACTATGGCTACACCTTC.

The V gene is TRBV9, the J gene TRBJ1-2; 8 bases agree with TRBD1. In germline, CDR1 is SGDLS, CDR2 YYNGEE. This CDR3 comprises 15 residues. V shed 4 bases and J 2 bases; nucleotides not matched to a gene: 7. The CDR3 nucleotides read TGTGCCAGCAGCCGTGGACAGGGAGGGAACTATGGCTACACCTTC. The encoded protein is CASSRGQGGNYGYTF.

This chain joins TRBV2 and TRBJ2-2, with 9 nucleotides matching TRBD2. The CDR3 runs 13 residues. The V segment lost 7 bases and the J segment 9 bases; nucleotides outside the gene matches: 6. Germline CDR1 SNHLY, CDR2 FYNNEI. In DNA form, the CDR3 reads TGTGCCAGCAAAAGCGGGGGGCCCAGGGAGCTGTTTTTT. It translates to CASKSGGPRELFF. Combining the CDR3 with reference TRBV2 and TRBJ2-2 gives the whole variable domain EPEVTQTPSHQVTQMGQEVILRCVPISNHLYFYWYRQILGQKVEFLVSFYNNEISEKSEIFDDQFSVERPDGSNFTLKIRSTKLEDSAMYFCASKSGGPRELFFGEGSRLTVL.

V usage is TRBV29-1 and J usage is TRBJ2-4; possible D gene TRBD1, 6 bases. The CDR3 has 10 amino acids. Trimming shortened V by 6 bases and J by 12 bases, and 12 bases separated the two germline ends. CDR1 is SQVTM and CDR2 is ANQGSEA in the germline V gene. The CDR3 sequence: CSVALDSQYF. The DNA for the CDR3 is TGCAGCGTGGCCTTGGACAGTCAGTACTTC. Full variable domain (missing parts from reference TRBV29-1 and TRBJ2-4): SAVISQKPSRDICQRGTSLTIQCQVDSQVTMMFWYRQQPGQSLTLIATANQGSEATYESGFVIDKFPISRPNLTFSTLTVSNMSPEDSSIYLCSVALDSQYFGAGTRLSVL.

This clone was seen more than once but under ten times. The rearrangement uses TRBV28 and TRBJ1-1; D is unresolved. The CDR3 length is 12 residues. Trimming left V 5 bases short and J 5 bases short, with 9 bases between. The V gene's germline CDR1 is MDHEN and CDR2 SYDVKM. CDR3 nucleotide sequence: TGTGCCAGCAGTCCCCCGGGTACTGAAGCTTTCTTT. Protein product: CASSPPGTEAFF. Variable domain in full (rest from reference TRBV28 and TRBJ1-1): DVKVTQSSRYLVKRTGEKVFLECVQDMDHENMFWYRQDPGLGLRLIYFSYDVKMKEKGDIPEGYSVSREKKERFSLILESASTNQTSMYLCASSPPGTEAFFGQGTRLTVV.

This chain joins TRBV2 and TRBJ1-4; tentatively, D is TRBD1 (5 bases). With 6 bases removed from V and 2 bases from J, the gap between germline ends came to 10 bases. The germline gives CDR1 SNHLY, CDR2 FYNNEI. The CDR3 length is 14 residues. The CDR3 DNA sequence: TGTGCCAGCAGCCCAGGGTATACTAATGAAAAACTGTTTTTT. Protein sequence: CASSPGYTNEKLFF. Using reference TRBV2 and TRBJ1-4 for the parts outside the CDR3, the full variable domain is EPEVTQTPSHQVTQMGQEVILRCVPISNHLYFYWYRQILGQKVEFLVSFYNNEISEKSEIFDDQFSVERPDGSNFTLKIRSTKLEDSAMYFCASSPGYTNEKLFFGSGTQLSVL.

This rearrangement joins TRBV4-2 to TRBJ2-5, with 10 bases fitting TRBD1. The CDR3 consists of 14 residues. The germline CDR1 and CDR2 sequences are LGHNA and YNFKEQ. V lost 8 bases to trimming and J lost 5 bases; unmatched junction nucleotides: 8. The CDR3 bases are TGTGCCAGCTGGGGACAGGGGAGAGGGGAGACCCAGTACTTC. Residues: CASWGQGRGETQYF.

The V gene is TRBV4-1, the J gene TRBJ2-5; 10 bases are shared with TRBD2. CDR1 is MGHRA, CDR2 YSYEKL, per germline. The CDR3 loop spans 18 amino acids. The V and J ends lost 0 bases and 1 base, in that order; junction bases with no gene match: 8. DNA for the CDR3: TGCGCCAGCAGCCAAGAATCCGTAGCGGGGGGCCTCCAAGAGACCCAGTACTTC. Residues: CASSQESVAGGLQETQYF.

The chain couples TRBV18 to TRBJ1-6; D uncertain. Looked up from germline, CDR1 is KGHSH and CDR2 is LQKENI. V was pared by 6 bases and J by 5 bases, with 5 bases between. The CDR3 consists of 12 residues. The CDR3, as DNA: TGTGCCAGCTCTCGTGATAATTCACCCCTCCACTTT. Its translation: CASSRDNSPLHF.

For the CDR3, the DNA is TGTGCCAGTTCTAGCGGTACTAGCTCCTACAATGAGCAGTTCTTC. Residues: CASSSGTSSYNEQFF. The V and J genes are TRBV6-5 and TRBJ2-1; 7 bases map to TRBD2. V lost 9 bases, J lost 0 bases, and 8 bases stayed unmatched. CDR3 length: 15 residues. The germline gives CDR1 MNHEY, CDR2 SVGAGI.

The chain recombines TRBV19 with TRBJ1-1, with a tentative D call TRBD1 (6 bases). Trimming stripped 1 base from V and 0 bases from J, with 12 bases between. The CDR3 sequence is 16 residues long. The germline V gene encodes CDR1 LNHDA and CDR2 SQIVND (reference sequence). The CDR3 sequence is CASSIGDNLLNTEAFF. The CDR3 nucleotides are TGTGCCAGTAGTATAGGGGACAATCTCCTGAACACTGAAGCTTTCTTT. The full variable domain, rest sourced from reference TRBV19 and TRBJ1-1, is DGGITQSPKYLFRKEGQNVTLSCEQNLNHDAMYWYRQDPGQGLRLIYYSQIVNDFQKGDIAEGYSVSREKKESFPLTVTSAQKNPTAFYLCASSIGDNLLNTEAFFGQGTRLTVV.

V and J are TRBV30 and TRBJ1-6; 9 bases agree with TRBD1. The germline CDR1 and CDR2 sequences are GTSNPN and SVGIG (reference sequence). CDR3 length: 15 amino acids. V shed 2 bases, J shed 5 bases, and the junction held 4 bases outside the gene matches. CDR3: CAWSSQGANNSPLHF. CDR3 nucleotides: TGTGCCTGGAGTTCACAGGGGGCCAATAATTCACCCCTCCACTTT. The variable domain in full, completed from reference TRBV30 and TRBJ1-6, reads SQTIHQWPATLVQPVGSPLSLECTVEGTSNPNLYWYRQAAGRGLQLLFYSVGIGQISSEVPQNLSASRPQDRQFILSSKKLLLSDSGFYLCAWSSQGANNSPLHFGNGTRLTVT.

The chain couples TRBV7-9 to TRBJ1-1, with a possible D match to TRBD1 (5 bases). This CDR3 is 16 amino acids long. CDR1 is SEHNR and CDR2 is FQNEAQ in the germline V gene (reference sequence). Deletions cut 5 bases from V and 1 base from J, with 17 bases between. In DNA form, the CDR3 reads TGTGCCAGCAGCCCCCTCCCAGCAGGGTCGAACACTGAAGCTTTCTTT. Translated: CASSPLPAGSNTEAFF.

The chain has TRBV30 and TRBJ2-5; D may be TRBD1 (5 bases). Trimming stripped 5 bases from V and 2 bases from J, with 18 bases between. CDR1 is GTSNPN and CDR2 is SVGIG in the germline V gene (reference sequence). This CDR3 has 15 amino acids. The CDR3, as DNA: TGTGCCTGGGGTAGGCAGACAGCCCGACAAGAGACCCAGTACTTC. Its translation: CAWGRQTARQETQYF.

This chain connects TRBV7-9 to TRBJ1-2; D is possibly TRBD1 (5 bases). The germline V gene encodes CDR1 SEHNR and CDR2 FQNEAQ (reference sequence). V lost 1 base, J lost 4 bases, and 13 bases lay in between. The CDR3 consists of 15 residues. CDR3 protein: CASSLGRDFSYGYTF. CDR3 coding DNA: TGTGCCAGCAGCTTAGGCAGGGATTTTAGCTATGGCTACACCTTC. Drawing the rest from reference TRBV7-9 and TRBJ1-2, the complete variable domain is DTGVSQNPRHKITKRGQNVTFRCDPISEHNRLYWYRQTLGQGPEFLTYFQNEAQLEKSRLLSDRFSAERPKGSFSTLEIQRTEQGDSAMYLCASSLGRDFSYGYTFGSGTRLTVV.